Listed below are T cell receptor beta chains from one sample, sequenced in a study of shared clonotypes between healthy human individuals. Some clones are missing from TCRdb's copy, which holds only in-frame ones; the method was immunoSEQ multiplex PCR. The table has about 1.5 million clones, approximately 97% seen once. Sequenced input: naive CD4+ T cells sorted from blood. The receptors derive from a man under 40 in good health. The CDR3 runs from the conserved cysteine through the conserved F or W. D genes are given only for firm matches. Some rows mark clone size as missing; the rest say once, few, many or name a class of expanded clone.

CDR3 protein: CASREQGGRGYGYTF; CDR3 DNA: TGTGCCAGCAGGGAACAGGGAGGTCGGGGGTATGGCTACACCTTC; D gene: -; clone size: -; J gene: TRBJ1-2; V gene: TRBV7-2
CDR3 protein: CASSLNPSGMTYEQYF; CDR3 DNA: TGCGCCAGCAGCTTGAACCCTAGCGGGATGACCTACGAGCAGTACTTC; D gene: TRBD2; clone size: -; J gene: TRBJ2-7; V gene: TRBV5-1
CDR3 protein: CAISDGTDTQYF; CDR3 DNA: TGTGCCATCAGTGACGGAACGGATACGCAGTATTTT; D gene: -; clone size: -; J gene: TRBJ2-3; V gene: TRBV10-3
CDR3 protein: CASSYSSRQETQYF; CDR3 DNA: TGTGCCAGCAGTTACTCGAGCAGACAAGAGACCCAGTACTTC; D gene: -; clone size: -; J gene: TRBJ2-5; V gene: TRBV6-6
CDR3 protein: CASSPGDRASDSPLHF; CDR3 DNA: TGCGCCAGCAGCCCGGGGGACAGGGCATCTGATTCACCCCTCCACTTT; D gene: TRBD1; clone size: -; J gene: TRBJ1-6; V gene: TRBV5-1
CDR3 protein: CAWRGKTGAVTEAFF; CDR3 DNA: TGTGCCTGGAGGGGAAAAACAGGGGCGGTCACTGAAGCTTTCTTT; D gene: TRBD1; clone size: -; J gene: TRBJ1-1; V gene: TRBV30
CDR3 protein: CASSRGLAGTGIDEQFF; CDR3 DNA: TGTGCCAGCAGCCGGGGACTAGCGGGAACGGGTATAGATGAGCAGTTCTTC; D gene: TRBD2; clone size: -; J gene: TRBJ2-1; V gene: TRBV11-3
CDR3 protein: CSVTTGGGYTF; CDR3 DNA: TGCAGCGTTACAACAGGGGGCGGCTACACCTTC; D gene: TRBD1; clone size: -; J gene: TRBJ1-2; V gene: TRBV29-1
CDR3 protein: CASSRKAWGGNEQFF; CDR3 DNA: TGTGCCAGCAGTCGGAAGGCGTGGGGCGGGAATGAGCAGTTCTTC; D gene: -; clone size: -; J gene: TRBJ2-1; V gene: TRBV14
CDR3 protein: CAWLAGAPDTQYF; CDR3 DNA: TGTGCCTGGTTAGCGGGAGCCCCAGATACGCAGTATTTT; D gene: TRBD2; clone size: -; J gene: TRBJ2-3; V gene: TRBV30
CDR3 protein: CASSPKGNTGELFF; CDR3 DNA: TGTGCCAGCTCACCGAAGGGGAACACCGGGGAGCTGTTTTTT; D gene: -; clone size: -; J gene: TRBJ2-2; V gene: TRBV18
CDR3 protein: CASSGASGSMDQETQYF; CDR3 DNA: TGTGCCAGCAGTGGCGCTAGCGGGAGTATGGACCAAGAGACCCAGTACTTC; D gene: TRBD2; clone size: -; J gene: TRBJ2-5; V gene: TRBV25-1
CDR3 protein: CATSREVGYEQFF; CDR3 DNA: TGTGCCACCAGCAGGGAGGTGGGGTATGAGCAGTTCTTC; D gene: -; clone size: -; J gene: TRBJ2-1; V gene: TRBV15
CDR3 protein: CASSLRGGRYEQYF; CDR3 DNA: TGTGCCAGCAGTTTACGTGGGGGTAGGTACGAGCAGTACTTC; D gene: -; clone size: once; J gene: TRBJ2-7; V gene: TRBV27
CDR3 protein: CSVAAGTLNYGYTF; CDR3 DNA: TGCAGCGTTGCGGCAGGGACACTGAACTATGGCTACACCTTC; D gene: -; clone size: once; J gene: TRBJ1-2; V gene: TRBV29-1
CDR3 protein: CASSSPGLANTGELFF; CDR3 DNA: TGTGCCAGCAGCTCTCCGGGACTAGCCAACACCGGGGAGCTGTTTTTT; D gene: TRBD2; clone size: -; J gene: TRBJ2-2; V gene: TRBV7-2
CDR3 protein: CASSPSTEAFF; CDR3 DNA: TGTGCCAGCAGCCCCTCTACGGAAGCTTTCTTT; D gene: -; clone size: -; J gene: TRBJ1-1; V gene: TRBV7-3
CDR3 protein: CASSSASGSFSYNEQFF; CDR3 DNA: TGTGCCAGCAGCAGTGCTAGCGGGAGTTTCTCCTACAATGAGCAGTTCTTC; D gene: TRBD2; clone size: -; J gene: TRBJ2-1; V gene: TRBV5-4
CDR3 protein: CASRGLAGGQETQYF; CDR3 DNA: TGTGCCAGCAGGGGACTAGCGGGAGGGCAGGAGACCCAGTACTTC; D gene: TRBD2; clone size: -; J gene: TRBJ2-5; V gene: TRBV6-1
CDR3 protein: CASSPGPHLGYTF; CDR3 DNA: TGTGCCAGCAGTCCGGGGCCGCATCTTGGCTACACCTTC; D gene: -; clone size: -; J gene: TRBJ1-2; V gene: TRBV28
CDR3 protein: CASSFPGQGDTDTQYF; CDR3 DNA: TGTGCCAGCAGCTTCCCGGGACAGGGGGACACAGATACGCAGTATTTT; D gene: -; clone size: -; J gene: TRBJ2-3; V gene: TRBV12-1
CDR3 protein: CASSLWGSSANEKLFF; CDR3 DNA: TGTGCCAGCAGCTTATGGGGCTCATCGGCTAATGAAAAACTGTTTTTT; D gene: -; clone size: -; J gene: TRBJ1-4; V gene: TRBV7-2
CDR3 protein: CASSGQSQTQYF; CDR3 DNA: TGTGCCAGCAGTGGACAGTCCCAGACCCAGTACTTC; D gene: -; clone size: once; J gene: TRBJ2-5; V gene: TRBV2
CDR3 protein: CASSEDRSTDTQYF; CDR3 DNA: TGTGCCAGCAGTGAAGACAGGAGCACAGATACGCAGTATTTT; D gene: -; clone size: -; J gene: TRBJ2-3; V gene: TRBV25-1
CDR3 protein: CASSLRTSGRYEQYF; CDR3 DNA: TGTGCCAGCAGCTTGAGGACTAGCGGGAGGTACGAGCAGTACTTC; D gene: TRBD2; clone size: -; J gene: TRBJ2-7; V gene: TRBV7-2
CDR3 protein: CASSYSKTAYEQYF; CDR3 DNA: TGTGCCAGCAGTTACTCGAAGACAGCCTACGAGCAGTACTTC; D gene: -; clone size: once; J gene: TRBJ2-7; V gene: TRBV6-6
CDR3 protein: CASSIVGAADTQYF; CDR3 DNA: TGTGCCAGTAGTATCGTGGGAGCCGCAGATACGCAGTATTTT; D gene: -; clone size: -; J gene: TRBJ2-3; V gene: TRBV19
CDR3 protein: CATSRGDHYEQYF; CDR3 DNA: TGTGCCACCTCCCGCGGGGATCACTACGAGCAGTACTTC; D gene: -; clone size: -; J gene: TRBJ2-7; V gene: TRBV15
CDR3 protein: CASSLVSGSTYEQYF; CDR3 DNA: TGTGCCAGCAGCTTAGTTTCCGGATCTACCTACGAGCAGTACTTC; D gene: -; clone size: -; J gene: TRBJ2-7; V gene: TRBV7-8
CDR3 protein: CAISTGQFYGYTF; CDR3 DNA: TGTGCCATCAGCACGGGACAGTTCTATGGCTACACCTTC; D gene: TRBD1; clone size: -; J gene: TRBJ1-2; V gene: TRBV10-3
CDR3 protein: CATKEAPGSQDTQYF; CDR3 DNA: TGTGCCACCAAAGAGGCCCCGGGTTCACAAGATACGCAGTATTTT; D gene: -; clone size: -; J gene: TRBJ2-3; V gene: TRBV19
CDR3 protein: CASSPDFRGEAFF; CDR3 DNA: TGTGCCAGCAGCCCAGACTTCCGGGGTGAAGCTTTCTTT; D gene: -; clone size: -; J gene: TRBJ1-1; V gene: TRBV28
CDR3 protein: CASSPVSGAGDEKLFF; CDR3 DNA: TGTGCCAGCTCACCAGTATCTGGGGCGGGCGATGAAAAACTGTTTTTT; D gene: -; clone size: -; J gene: TRBJ1-4; V gene: TRBV18
CDR3 protein: CAWSDGPGTGPYEQYF; CDR3 DNA: TGTGCCTGGAGTGATGGGCCAGGGACGGGACCCTACGAGCAGTACTTC; D gene: -; clone size: -; J gene: TRBJ2-7; V gene: TRBV30
CDR3 protein: CASSLYVALPGSGANVLTF; CDR3 DNA: TGTGCCAGCAGCTTGTACGTTGCTCTCCCGGGGTCTGGGGCCAACGTCCTGACTTTC; D gene: -; clone size: once; J gene: TRBJ2-6; V gene: TRBV5-8
CDR3 protein: CSVERGLRTDTQYF; CDR3 DNA: TGCAGCGTTGAAAGGGGGCTACGCACAGATACGCAGTATTTT; D gene: TRBD1; clone size: -; J gene: TRBJ2-3; V gene: TRBV29-1
CDR3 protein: CASSIRHPYEQYF; CDR3 DNA: TGTGCCAGTAGTATCCGTCATCCCTACGAGCAGTACTTC; D gene: -; clone size: -; J gene: TRBJ2-7; V gene: TRBV19
CDR3 protein: CASSEASKYNEQFF; CDR3 DNA: TGTGCCAGCAGTGAAGCTAGCAAATACAATGAGCAGTTCTTC; D gene: -; clone size: -; J gene: TRBJ2-1; V gene: TRBV2
CDR3 protein: CAISESLSPGGANVLTF; CDR3 DNA: TGTGCCATCAGTGAGTCGCTCTCCCCGGGAGGGGCCAACGTCCTGACTTTC; D gene: -; clone size: -; J gene: TRBJ2-6; V gene: TRBV10-3
CDR3 protein: CASSDLGAPRTDTQYF; CDR3 DNA: TGTGCCAGCAGCGATCTTGGGGCGCCTCGCACAGATACGCAGTATTTT; D gene: -; clone size: -; J gene: TRBJ2-3; V gene: TRBV5-5
CDR3 protein: CASSRGERDGETQYF; CDR3 DNA: TGTGCCAGCAGCAGAGGGGAGCGGGACGGTGAGACCCAGTACTTC; D gene: TRBD2; clone size: -; J gene: TRBJ2-5; V gene: TRBV7-9
CDR3 protein: CASSVGLAGDYNEQFF; CDR3 DNA: TGTGCCAGCAGCGTAGGACTAGCGGGGGACTACAATGAGCAGTTCTTC; D gene: TRBD2; clone size: -; J gene: TRBJ2-1; V gene: TRBV9
CDR3 protein: CASSSLAGVGTDTQYF; CDR3 DNA: TGTGCCAGCAGCTCCTTAGCGGGAGTGGGCACAGATACGCAGTATTTT; D gene: TRBD2; clone size: -; J gene: TRBJ2-3; V gene: TRBV7-3
CDR3 protein: CASSPTGGRAGGPQHF; CDR3 DNA: TGTGCCAGCTCTCCAACTGGGGGGCGGGCCGGGGGGCCCCAGCATTTT; D gene: -; clone size: few; J gene: TRBJ1-5; V gene: TRBV18
CDR3 protein: CASSLPGLATDEQFF; CDR3 DNA: TGTGCCAGCAGCTTACCGGGACTAGCTACCGATGAGCAGTTCTTC; D gene: TRBD2; clone size: -; J gene: TRBJ2-1; V gene: TRBV5-6
CDR3 protein: CASSRSGMETQYF; CDR3 DNA: TGTGCCAGCAGTAGAAGCGGGATGGAGACCCAGTACTTC; D gene: TRBD2; clone size: -; J gene: TRBJ2-5; V gene: TRBV14
CDR3 protein: CASSQSGPTDTQYF; CDR3 DNA: TGTGCCAGCAGCCAAAGCGGACCCACAGATACGCAGTATTTT; D gene: -; clone size: -; J gene: TRBJ2-3; V gene: TRBV7-2
CDR3 protein: CASSRAAWDEQFF; CDR3 DNA: TGTGCCAGCAGCAGGGCAGCTTGGGATGAGCAGTTCTTC; D gene: -; clone size: -; J gene: TRBJ2-1; V gene: TRBV11-2
CDR3 protein: CASSEARTGEAFF; CDR3 DNA: TGTGCCAGCAGTGAAGCCCGGACAGGTGAAGCTTTCTTT; D gene: TRBD1; clone size: -; J gene: TRBJ1-1; V gene: TRBV2
CDR3 protein: CASTGVTQYF; CDR3 DNA: TGTGCCAGCACCGGTGTAACGCAGTATTTT; D gene: -; clone size: once; J gene: TRBJ2-3; V gene: TRBV28
CDR3 protein: CASSFGRTVNEQFF; CDR3 DNA: TGCGCCAGCAGTTTTGGACGGACGGTGAATGAGCAGTTCTTC; D gene: -; clone size: -; J gene: TRBJ2-1; V gene: TRBV10-1
CDR3 protein: CASSLLGGAGANVLTF; CDR3 DNA: TGTGCCAGCAGCTTGTTAGGGGGCGCTGGGGCCAACGTCCTGACTTTC; D gene: TRBD1; clone size: -; J gene: TRBJ2-6; V gene: TRBV5-6
CDR3 protein: CASSKEGNQPQHF; CDR3 DNA: TGCGCCAGCAGTAAGGAAGGGAATCAGCCCCAGCATTTT; D gene: -; clone size: -; J gene: TRBJ1-5; V gene: TRBV10-1